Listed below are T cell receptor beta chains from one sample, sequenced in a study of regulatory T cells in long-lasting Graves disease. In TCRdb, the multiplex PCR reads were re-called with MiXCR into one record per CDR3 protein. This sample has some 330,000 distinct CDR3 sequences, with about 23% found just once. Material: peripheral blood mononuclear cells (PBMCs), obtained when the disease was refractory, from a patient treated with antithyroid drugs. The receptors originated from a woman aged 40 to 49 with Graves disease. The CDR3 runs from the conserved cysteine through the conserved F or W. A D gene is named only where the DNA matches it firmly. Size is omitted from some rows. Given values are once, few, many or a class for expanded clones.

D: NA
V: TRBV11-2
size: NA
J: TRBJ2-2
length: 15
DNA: TGTGCCAGCAGCTTAGCGGCAGGGGCTAGCGGGGAGCTGTTTTTT
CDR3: CASSLAAGASGELFF

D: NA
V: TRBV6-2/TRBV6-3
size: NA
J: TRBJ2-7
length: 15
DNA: TGTGCCAGCAGTTACTACGGAGGGACCGGCTACGAGCAGTACTTC
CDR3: CASSYYGGTGYEQYF

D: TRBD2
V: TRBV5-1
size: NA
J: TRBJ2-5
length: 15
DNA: TGCGCCAGCAGCTTGTTTAGCGGGAGATGGGAGACCCAGTACTTC
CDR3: CASSLFSGRWETQYF

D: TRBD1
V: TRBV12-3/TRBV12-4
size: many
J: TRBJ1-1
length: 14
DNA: TGTGCCAGCAGCTTCGGACAGGTGAACACTGAAGCTTTCTTT
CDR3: CASSFGQVNTEAFF

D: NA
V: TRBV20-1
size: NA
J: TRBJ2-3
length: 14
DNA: TGCAGTGCTAGAGAGGGACTTACCACAGATACGCAGTATTTT
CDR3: CSAREGLTTDTQYF

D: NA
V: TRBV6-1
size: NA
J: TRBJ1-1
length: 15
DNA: TGTGCCAGCAGCTGGGACGTATACATGAACACTGAAGCTTTCTTT
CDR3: CASSWDVYMNTEAFF

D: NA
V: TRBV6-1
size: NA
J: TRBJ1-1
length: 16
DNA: TGTGCCAGCAGTGAAATCAGGGTGTGGGGCAGCACTGAAGCTTTCTTT
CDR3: CASSEIRVWGSTEAFF

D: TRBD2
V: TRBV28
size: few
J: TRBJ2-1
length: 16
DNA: TGTGCCAGCAGTTCGCTACTAGCGGGAGCATACAATGAGCAGTTCTTC
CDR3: CASSSLLAGAYNEQFF

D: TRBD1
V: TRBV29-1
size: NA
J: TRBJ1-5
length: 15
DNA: TGCAGCGTTGAATACCGGACAGGGACAAATCAGCCCCAGCATTTT
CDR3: CSVEYRTGTNQPQHF

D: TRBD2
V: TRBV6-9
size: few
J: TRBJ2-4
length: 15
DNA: TGTGCCAGCAGTTCCGGACTAGCGGGGGGGAACATTCAGTACTTC
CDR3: CASSSGLAGGNIQYF

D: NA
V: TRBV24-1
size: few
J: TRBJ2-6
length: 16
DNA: TGTGCCACCAGTGATACAACAGGCAGTGGGGCCAACGTCCTGACTTTC
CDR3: CATSDTTGSGANVLTF

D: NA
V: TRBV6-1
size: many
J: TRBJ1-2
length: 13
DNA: TGTGCCAGCAGTGAATTTCAGGGCGAAGGCTACACCTTC
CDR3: CASSEFQGEGYTF

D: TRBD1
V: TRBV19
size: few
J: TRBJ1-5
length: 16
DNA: TGTGCCAGTAGCCACCTCAGGGGGCATGGCAATCAGCCCCAGCATTTT
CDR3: CASSHLRGHGNQPQHF

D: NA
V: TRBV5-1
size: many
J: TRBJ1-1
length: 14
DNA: TGCGCCAGCAGCTTGGCCCGGGGCGACACTGAAGCTTTCTTT
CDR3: CASSLARGDTEAFF

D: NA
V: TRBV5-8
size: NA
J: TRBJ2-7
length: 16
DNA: TGTGCCAGCAGCTCATCCGGGACCCCTCTACCCTACGAGCAGTACTTC
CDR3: CASSSSGTPLPYEQYF

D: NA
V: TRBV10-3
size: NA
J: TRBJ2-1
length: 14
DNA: TGTGCCATCAGTGACAGGGAGGAAATTGATGAGCAGTTCTTC
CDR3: CAISDREEIDEQFF

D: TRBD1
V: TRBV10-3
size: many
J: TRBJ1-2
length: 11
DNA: TGTGCCATCGGAGGACAGGGAGGCTACACCTTC
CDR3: CAIGGQGGYTF

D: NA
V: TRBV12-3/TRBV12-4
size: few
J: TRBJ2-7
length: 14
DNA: TGTGCCAGCAGCTGGCGGCAGTTTAACTTCGAGCAGTACTTC
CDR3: CASSWRQFNFEQYF

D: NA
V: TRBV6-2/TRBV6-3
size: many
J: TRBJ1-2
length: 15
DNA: TGTGCCAGCAGTTACACTCGAGGACCCAGAGATGGCTACACCTTC
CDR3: CASSYTRGPRDGYTF

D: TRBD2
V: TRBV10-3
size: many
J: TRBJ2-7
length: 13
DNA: TGTGCCACCGGACTAGCGGGAGGGCCCGAGCAGTACTTC
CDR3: CATGLAGGPEQYF

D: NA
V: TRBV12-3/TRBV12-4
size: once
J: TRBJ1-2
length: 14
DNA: TGTGCCAGCAGTTTAAGTGCGGACCAGGGTGGCTACACCTTC
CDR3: CASSLSADQGGYTF

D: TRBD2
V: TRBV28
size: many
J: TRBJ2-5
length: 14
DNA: TGTGCCAGCAGGGGGGACTACCGCTGGGAGACCCAGTACTTC
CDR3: CASRGDYRWETQYF

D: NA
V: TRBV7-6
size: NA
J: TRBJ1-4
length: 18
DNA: TGTGCCAGCAGACGGGGACCGGCATTCGAAGCAACTAATGAAAAACTGTTTTTT
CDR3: CASRRGPAFEATNEKLFF

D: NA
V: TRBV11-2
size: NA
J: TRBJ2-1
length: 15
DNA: TGTGCCAGCAGCCGCACCCACGGACTGTACAATGAGCAGTTCTTC
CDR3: CASSRTHGLYNEQFF

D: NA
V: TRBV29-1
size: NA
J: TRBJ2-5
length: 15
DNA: TGCAGCGTTTTTCTTCGGCAGCCGGACCAAGAGACCCAGTACTTC
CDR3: CSVFLRQPDQETQYF

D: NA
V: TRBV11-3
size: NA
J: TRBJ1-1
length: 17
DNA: TGTGCCAGCATCCCAACCAAAAAGGGAGGGGACAACACTGAAGCTTTCTTT
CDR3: CASIPTKKGGDNTEAFF

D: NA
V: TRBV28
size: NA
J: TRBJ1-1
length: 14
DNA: TGTGCCAGCAGTCTAACCATAAAGAACACTGAAGCTTTCTTT
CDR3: CASSLTIKNTEAFF

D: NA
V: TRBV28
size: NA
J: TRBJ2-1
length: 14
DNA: TGTGCCAGCAGTTTTGACCCGGCGTACAATGAGCAGTTCTTC
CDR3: CASSFDPAYNEQFF

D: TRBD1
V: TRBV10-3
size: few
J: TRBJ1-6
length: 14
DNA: TGTGCCATCAGCCGACAGGGAGATAATTCACCCCTCCACTTT
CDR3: CAISRQGDNSPLHF

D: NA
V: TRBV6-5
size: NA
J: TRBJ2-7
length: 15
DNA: TGTGCCAGCAGTTACGGAACGGGACACCCCTACGAGCAGTACTTC
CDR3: CASSYGTGHPYEQYF

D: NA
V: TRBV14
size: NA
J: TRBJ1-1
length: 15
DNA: TGTGCCAGCAGCCAATGGGACGGACTGAACACTGAAGCTTTCTTT
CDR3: CASSQWDGLNTEAFF

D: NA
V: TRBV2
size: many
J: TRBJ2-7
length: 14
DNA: TGTGCCAGCGTTCGGACAGGGAGGGGCTACGAGCAGTACTTC
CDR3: CASVRTGRGYEQYF

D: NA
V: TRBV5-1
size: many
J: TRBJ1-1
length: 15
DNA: TGCGCCAGCAGCTTGAACGGGCAGCTGAACACTGAAGCTTTCTTT
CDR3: CASSLNGQLNTEAFF

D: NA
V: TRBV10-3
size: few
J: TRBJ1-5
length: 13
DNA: TGTGCCATCGGACCGGGTAGCAATCAGCCCCAGCATTTT
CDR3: CAIGPGSNQPQHF

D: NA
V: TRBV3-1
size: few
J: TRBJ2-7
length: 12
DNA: TGTGCCAGCAGCCAAGGGTGGGGGAAGCAGTACTTC
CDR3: CASSQGWGKQYF

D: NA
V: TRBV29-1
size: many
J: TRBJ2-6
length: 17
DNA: TGCAGCGTTGGAGCTAGGGACACGTTGTCTGGGGCCAACGTCCTGACTTTC
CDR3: CSVGARDTLSGANVLTF

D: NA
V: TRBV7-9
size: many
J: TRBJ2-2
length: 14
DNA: TGTGCCAGCAGCTTAGCGCTGGGGGACGGGGAGCTGTTTTTT
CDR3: CASSLALGDGELFF

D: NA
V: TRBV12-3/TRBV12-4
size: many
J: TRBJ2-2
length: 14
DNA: TGTGCCAGCAACGACCCAGGGGGGGATCGGGAGCTGTTTTTT
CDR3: CASNDPGGDRELFF

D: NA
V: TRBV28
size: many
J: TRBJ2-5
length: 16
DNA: TGTGCCAGCAGTTTCCATCTTGAGTCTGGGGGAGAGACCCAGTACTTC
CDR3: CASSFHLESGGETQYF

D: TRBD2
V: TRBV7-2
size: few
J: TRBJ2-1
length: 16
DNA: TGTGCCAGCAGCTTAGAGGCGGGAGTGGGGTACAATGAGCAGTTCTTC
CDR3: CASSLEAGVGYNEQFF

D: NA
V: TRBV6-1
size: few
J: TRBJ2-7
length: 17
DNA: TGTGCCAGCAAGTGGGTGGACTCGAGTAGGGTTTCCTACGAGCAGTACTTC
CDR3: CASKWVDSSRVSYEQYF

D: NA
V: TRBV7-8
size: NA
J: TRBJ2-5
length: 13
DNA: TGTGCCAGCAGGCAGGGGTTACAAGAGACCCAGTACTTC
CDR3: CASRQGLQETQYF

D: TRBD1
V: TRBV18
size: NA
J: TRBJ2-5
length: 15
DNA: TGTGCCAGCTCACCAGCGACAGGGGAGTGGGAGACCCAGTGCTTC
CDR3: CASSPATGEWETQCF

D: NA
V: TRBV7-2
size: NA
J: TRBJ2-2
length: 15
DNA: TGTGCCAGCAGCCAGGGGGGGACGAACACCGGGGAGCTGTTTTTT
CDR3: CASSQGGTNTGELFF

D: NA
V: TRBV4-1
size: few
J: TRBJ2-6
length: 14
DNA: TGCGCCAGCAGCACCCGGGGCAGGGCCAACGTCCTGACTTTC
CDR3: CASSTRGRANVLTF

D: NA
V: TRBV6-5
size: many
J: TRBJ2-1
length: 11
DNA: TGTGCCAGCAGTTACTCGGATGAGCAGTTCTTC
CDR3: CASSYSDEQFF

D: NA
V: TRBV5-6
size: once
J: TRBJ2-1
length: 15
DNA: TGTGCCAGCAGCTTGTACAGCTTCTCCTACAATGAGCAGTTCTTC
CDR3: CASSLYSFSYNEQFF

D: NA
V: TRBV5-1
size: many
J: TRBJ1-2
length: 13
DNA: TGCGCCAGCAGCTTCAACAGGAACTATGGCTACACCTTC
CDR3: CASSFNRNYGYTF

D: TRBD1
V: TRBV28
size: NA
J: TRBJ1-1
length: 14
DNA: TGTGCCGGCAGTTTGGGACAGGGTCTAGGTGAAGCTTTCTTT
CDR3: CAGSLGQGLGEAFF

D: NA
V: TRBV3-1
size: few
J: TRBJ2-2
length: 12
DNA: TGTGCCAGCGCCGTTTTGACCGGGGAGCTGTTTTTT
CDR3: CASAVLTGELFF

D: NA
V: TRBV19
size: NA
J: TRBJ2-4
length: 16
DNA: TGTGCCAGTAGTGTACAAGGAAAGGGTCGCAAAAACATTCAGTACTTC
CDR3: CASSVQGKGRKNIQYF